By share, the clone carrying this TCR beta chain ranks as medium-sized (0.01 to 0.1%). The sample originates from a study of cytotoxic CD8 clonotypes in ibrutinib-treated CLL. Study in general: The group held 11 relapsed/refractory and about 15 treatment-naive patients, with 17 to 18 IGHV unmutated. A mean of roughly 250,000 productive templates and tens of thousands of productive rearrangements was obtained per sample. After median around six years, roughly 15 stayed in remission, about twelve progressed; responses roughly 24 partial, 2 complete.

This table comes from immunoSEQ multiplex PCR, and its TCRdb copy is limited to in-frame clones, with some not included. The sample contains about 150,000 clones, approximately 80% of which appear only once. The V gene lost 7 bases and the J gene lost 10 bases, with 16 bases spanning the gap. The CDR3 loop spans 12 amino acids. In germline, CDR1 is LNHDA, CDR2 SQIVND (reference sequence). V and J are TRBV19 and TRBJ1-1, with D perhaps TRBD1 (6 bases). The specimen comprised PBMCs, sampled after 24 months of ibrutinib treatment. This receptor was taken from a human donor with chronic lymphocytic leukemia. The CDR3 DNA follows: TGTGCCAGTACCACTAGGGGGTTAGGAGCTTTCTTT. Translated, it gives CASTTRGLGAFF.